The 25 T cell receptor beta chains below all came from one sample that was sequenced in a study of CD8+ T cells in alopecia areata. RNA was extracted and reverse transcribed into cDNA as the sequencing template. The protocol was immunoSEQ multiplex PCR, while the TCRdb copy is restricted to in-frame clones and leaves out a portion. The table lists tens of thousands of clones, approximately 60% of them singletons. Specimen: CD8+ T cells sorted from blood, collected at week 0. The source is a human donor with alopecia areata.

This chain uses TRBV29-1 with TRBJ1-1, with 9 nucleotides matching TRBD1. This CDR3 region has 13 residues. Trimming took 7 bases from V and 7 from J; bases not matched to a gene: 10. CDR1 and CDR2 from the germline V gene are SQVTM and ANQGSEA. The CDR3 nucleotides are TGCAGCGCAACAGGGGGCAGTAGGATTGAAGCTTTCTTT. Its protein product is CSATGGSRIEAFF.

This clone has just one count. The chain links TRBV10-3 to TRBJ2-7; TRBD1 is a possible D gene (6 bases). The ends were cut back, 3 bases at V and 4 bases at J, with 13 bases in the middle. This CDR3 contains 14 residues. The germline CDR1 and CDR2 sequences are ENHRY and SYGVKD. The CDR3 nucleotides read TGTGCCATCAGTGACTCCGGGACATCTTACGAGCAGTACTTC. Translation: CAISDSGTSYEQYF.

The chain uses TRBV9 and TRBJ2-1, with TRBD2 identical over 7 bases. CDR3 length: 14 amino acids. Trimming at V came to 0 bases and at J to 6 bases, leaving 3 bases not matched to a gene. The germline V gene encodes CDR1 SGDLS and CDR2 YYNGEE. The CDR3 region is CASSVDGGGNEQFF. For the CDR3, the DNA is TGTGCCAGCAGCGTAGACGGCGGGGGCAATGAGCAGTTCTTC.

CDR3 nucleotide sequence: TGCGCCAGCAGCTTGGGACAGGGAAGGAGAGAGACCCAGTACTTC. Translation gives CASSLGQGRRETQYF. The chain links TRBV5-1 to TRBJ2-5; TRBD1 agrees at 7 bases. Per the germline V gene, CDR1 is SGHRS and CDR2 is YFSETQ. V was clipped by 0 bases and J by 4 bases; unmatched bases: 6. The CDR3 covers 15 residues.

The rearrangement uses TRBV7-9 and TRBJ2-2; D is unresolved. The CDR3 is made up of 15 amino acids. Germline CDR1 and CDR2: SEHNR and FQNEAQ (reference sequence). With 1 base removed from V and 2 bases from J, the gap between germline ends came to 8 bases. Here the CDR3 reads CASSLEGTNTGELFF. DNA of the CDR3: TGTGCCAGCAGCTTAGAGGGAACAAACACCGGGGAGCTGTTTTTT.

The chain couples TRBV5-4 to TRBJ2-5; 9 bases fit TRBD2. Germline lookup yields CDR1 SGHNT and CDR2 YYREEE (reference sequence). The CDR3 has 14 residues. V shed 2 bases, J shed 5 bases, and the junction held 4 bases outside the gene matches. The CDR3 spells CASSFRAGGETQYF. CDR3 coding DNA: TGTGCCAGCAGCTTCCGTGCGGGAGGGGAGACCCAGTACTTC.

The rearrangement uses TRBV5-1 and TRBJ2-7; 9 nucleotides line up with TRBD2. The germline V gene encodes CDR1 SGHRS and CDR2 YFSETQ. Germline trimming cut 4 bases from V and 5 bases from J; bases unmatched to any gene: 19. This CDR3 contains 18 residues. CDR3: CASSTPPQREEFVNEQYF. The DNA of the CDR3 is TGCGCCAGCAGCACCCCGCCCCAGCGGGAGGAATTCGTAAACGAGCAGTACTTC. The whole variable domain, remainder taken from reference TRBV5-1 and TRBJ2-7, is KAGVTQTPRYLIKTRGQQVTLSCSPISGHRSVSWYQQTPGQGLQFLFEYFSETQRNKGNFPGRFSGRQFSNSRSEMNVSTLELGDSALYLCASSTPPQREEFVNEQYFGPGTRLTVT.

The V gene is TRBV7-9, the J gene TRBJ1-2; 11 bases fit TRBD1. J gave up 4 bases and V 5 bases, and 6 bases lay outside the gene matches. CDR3 length: 15 amino acids. Germline CDR1 reads SEHNR; CDR2 reads FQNEAQ (reference sequence). In DNA form, the CDR3 reads TGTGCCAGCAGCCCTGGACAGGGGGCAGGCTATGGCTACACCTTC. Translation gives CASSPGQGAGYGYTF.

This chain connects TRBV13 to TRBJ2-1; TRBD2 aligns across 10 bases. This CDR3 comprises 15 residues. V trimming: 3 bases; J trimming: 7 bases; junction bases outside the gene matches: 6. Germline loops: CDR1 PRHDT, CDR2 FYEKMQ (reference sequence). The chain's CDR3 is CASSLAPSGRNEQFF. The CDR3 bases are TGTGCCAGCAGCTTGGCCCCTAGCGGGAGAAATGAGCAGTTCTTC.

This chain connects TRBV4-3 to TRBJ1-2; 7 bases fit TRBD1. There are 13 residues in the CDR3. Per the germline V gene, CDR1 is LGHNA and CDR2 is YSLEER. V lost 5 bases, J lost 4 bases, and 4 bases stayed unmatched. The CDR3 DNA reads as TGCGCCAGCAGCTCCGACAGGGCCTATGGCTACACCTTC. It yields the protein CASSSDRAYGYTF.

This sequence joins TRBV6-1 and TRBJ2-7; 7 nucleotides line up with TRBD1. CDR3 length equals 17 residues. From germline, CDR1 is MNHNS and CDR2 SASEGT. Unmatched junction bases numbered 10, after V lost 2 bases and J lost 0 bases. Written as DNA, the CDR3 is TGTGCCAGCAGTGAAAAACGGGGACAGATAGTCTCCTACGAGCAGTACTTC. Translating gives CASSEKRGQIVSYEQYF.

CDR3: CASSYRGGAGELFF. In DNA form, the CDR3 reads TGTGCCAGCAGTTATCGAGGCGGGGCCGGGGAGCTGTTTTTT. The chain carries TRBV6-6 and TRBJ2-2, with TRBD2 as a possible D gene (6 bases). The germline V and J ends were trimmed by 3 bases and 6 bases, with 11 bases remaining between them. CDR3 length equals 14 residues. Germline CDR1 is MNHNY and CDR2 is SVGAGI (reference sequence).

In its sample, this clone was seen once. In DNA form, the CDR3 reads TGTGCCAGCAGTTACATCCAGACAGGCCGGGAGACCCAGTACTTC. Its protein product is CASSYIQTGRETQYF. V usage is TRBV6-6 and J usage is TRBJ2-5; possibly TRBD1 for D (6 bases). The V end lost 2 bases, the J end lost 5 bases, and 15 bases lay between the germline ends. CDR3 length equals 15 residues. Germline CDR1 is MNHNY and CDR2 is SVGAGI (reference sequence).

The chain is built from TRBV5-1 and TRBJ2-7, with a tentative D call TRBD2 (6 bases). The CDR3 contains 15 residues. Germline CDR1 SGHRS, CDR2 YFSETQ. With 4 bases removed from V and 0 bases from J, the gap between germline ends came to 14 bases. DNA of the CDR3: TGCGCCAGCAGCCCCCCGGGAGCGCCCTCCTACGAGCAGTACTTC. It specifies CASSPPGAPSYEQYF.

The table lists this clone with a few counts. The V gene is TRBV6-6, the J gene TRBJ2-3; D is ambiguous. CDR3 length equals 12 residues. The V end lost 0 bases, the J end lost 6 bases, and 4 bases lay between the germline ends. The germline V gene has CDR1 MNHNY and CDR2 SVGAGI (reference sequence). CDR3 bases: TGTGCCAGCAGTTACTCGGAGGATACGCAGTATTTT. Protein: CASSYSEDTQYF.

This clone was seen at least ten times. The rearrangement links TRBV4-3 to TRBJ2-1; 14 positions match TRBD2. CDR1 is LGHNA, CDR2 YSLEER, per germline. The CDR3 contains 16 residues. The J segment lost 5 bases and the V segment lost 0 bases, leaving 0 bases of the junction unmatched. This CDR3 reads CASSQETSGGDNEQFF. The CDR3 DNA sequence: TGCGCCAGCAGCCAAGAGACTAGCGGGGGGGACAATGAGCAGTTCTTC.

This clone was found a few times. This chain connects TRBV29-1 to TRBJ1-2; D call uncertain. V was shortened by 7 bases and J by 6 bases, with 12 bases between the two germline ends. The germline V gene encodes CDR1 SQVTM and CDR2 ANQGSEA. The CDR3 loop spans 11 amino acids. This CDR3 reads CSAGPSNGYTF. CDR3 DNA sequence: TGCAGCGCCGGGCCTTCTAATGGCTACACCTTC.

V is TRBV5-1 and J is TRBJ2-1; D not certain. V dropped 2 bases and J dropped 7 bases, with 10 bases sitting between them. Germline V gene data show CDR1 as SGHRS and CDR2 as YFSETQ. This CDR3 has 13 residues. This CDR3 is CASSFGSKNEQFF. The DNA of the CDR3 is TGCGCCAGCAGCTTCGGATCCAAGAATGAGCAGTTCTTC.

V and J are TRBV27 and TRBJ2-1, with TRBD1 matching over 9 bases. V was pared by 1 base and J by 9 bases, with 7 bases of the junction left unmatched. CDR3 length: 15 residues. Germline assignment: CDR1 MNHEY and CDR2 SMNVEV (reference sequence). For the CDR3, the DNA is TGTGCCAGCAGTTTATTTGGGACAGGGTTGCCTGAGCAGTTCTTC. Translating gives CASSLFGTGLPEQFF.

This clone turned up a few times. V and J are TRBV7-3 and TRBJ1-1; D remains ambiguous. The V end lost 2 bases, the J end lost 1 base, and 5 bases lay between the germline ends. The CDR3 is 13 amino acids. Germline V gene sequence: CDR1 SGHTA, CDR2 FQGTGA. This CDR3 reads CASSLGKNTEAFF. CDR3 DNA sequence: TGTGCCAGCAGCTTAGGCAAGAACACTGAAGCTTTCTTT. Based on the CDR3 plus reference TRBV7-3 and TRBJ1-1, the full variable domain is GAGVSQTPSNKVTEKGKYVELRCDPISGHTALYWYRQSLGQGPEFLIYFQGTGAADDSGLPNDRFFAVRPEGSVSTLKIQRTERGDSAVYLCASSLGKNTEAFFGQGTRLTVV.

This chain uses TRBV6-6 with TRBJ1-2; D ambiguous. V lost 5 bases, J lost 2 bases, and 12 bases lay in between. The CDR3 runs to 14 residues. The germline V gene has CDR1 MNHNY and CDR2 SVGAGI (reference sequence). The CDR3 nucleotides are TGTGCCAGCAGTCAATCCCCTTCGAACTATGGCTACACCTTC. This sequence encodes CASSQSPSNYGYTF.

This chain joins TRBV4-3 and TRBJ2-7, with TRBD1 matching 7 bases. V trimming: 0 bases; J trimming: 2 bases; junction bases outside the gene matches: 13. The CDR3 extends over 18 amino acids. From germline, CDR1 is LGHNA and CDR2 YSLEER. CDR3 nucleotide sequence: TGCGCCAGCAGCCAAGATCGGACAGGTAACTTCCCCCCCTACGAGCAGTACTTC. Its translation: CASSQDRTGNFPPYEQYF.

This clone was seen only a few times. The chain couples TRBV7-9 to TRBJ1-5; 7 bases line up with TRBD1. This CDR3 is built from 17 residues. Trimming took 2 bases from V and 3 from J; bases not matched to a gene: 10. Looked up from germline, CDR1 is SEHNR and CDR2 is FQNEAQ (reference sequence). The CDR3 sequence: CASSLSGEQGHNQPQHF. CDR3 nucleotide sequence: TGTGCCAGCAGCTTATCAGGGGAACAGGGGCACAATCAGCCCCAGCATTTT.

This chain joins TRBV7-9 and TRBJ2-5, with 7 bases lining up with TRBD1. CDR1 and CDR2 from the germline V gene are SEHNR and FQNEAQ (reference sequence). V shed 5 bases and J 3 bases; nucleotides not matched to a gene: 6. The CDR3 consists of 14 residues. The CDR3 coding sequence is TGTGCCAGCAGCCCCACAGGGGATGAAGAGACCCAGTACTTC. It yields the protein CASSPTGDEETQYF.

This clone has more than one count but fewer than ten. V is TRBV4-3 and J is TRBJ2-3; D call uncertain. The CDR3 has 13 residues. Germline loops: CDR1 LGHNA, CDR2 YSLEER. V lost 0 bases, J lost 4 bases, and 5 bases lay in between. CDR3 sequence (DNA): TGCGCCAGCAGCCAAGATGTGGCAGATACGCAGTATTTT. Translation gives CASSQDVADTQYF.